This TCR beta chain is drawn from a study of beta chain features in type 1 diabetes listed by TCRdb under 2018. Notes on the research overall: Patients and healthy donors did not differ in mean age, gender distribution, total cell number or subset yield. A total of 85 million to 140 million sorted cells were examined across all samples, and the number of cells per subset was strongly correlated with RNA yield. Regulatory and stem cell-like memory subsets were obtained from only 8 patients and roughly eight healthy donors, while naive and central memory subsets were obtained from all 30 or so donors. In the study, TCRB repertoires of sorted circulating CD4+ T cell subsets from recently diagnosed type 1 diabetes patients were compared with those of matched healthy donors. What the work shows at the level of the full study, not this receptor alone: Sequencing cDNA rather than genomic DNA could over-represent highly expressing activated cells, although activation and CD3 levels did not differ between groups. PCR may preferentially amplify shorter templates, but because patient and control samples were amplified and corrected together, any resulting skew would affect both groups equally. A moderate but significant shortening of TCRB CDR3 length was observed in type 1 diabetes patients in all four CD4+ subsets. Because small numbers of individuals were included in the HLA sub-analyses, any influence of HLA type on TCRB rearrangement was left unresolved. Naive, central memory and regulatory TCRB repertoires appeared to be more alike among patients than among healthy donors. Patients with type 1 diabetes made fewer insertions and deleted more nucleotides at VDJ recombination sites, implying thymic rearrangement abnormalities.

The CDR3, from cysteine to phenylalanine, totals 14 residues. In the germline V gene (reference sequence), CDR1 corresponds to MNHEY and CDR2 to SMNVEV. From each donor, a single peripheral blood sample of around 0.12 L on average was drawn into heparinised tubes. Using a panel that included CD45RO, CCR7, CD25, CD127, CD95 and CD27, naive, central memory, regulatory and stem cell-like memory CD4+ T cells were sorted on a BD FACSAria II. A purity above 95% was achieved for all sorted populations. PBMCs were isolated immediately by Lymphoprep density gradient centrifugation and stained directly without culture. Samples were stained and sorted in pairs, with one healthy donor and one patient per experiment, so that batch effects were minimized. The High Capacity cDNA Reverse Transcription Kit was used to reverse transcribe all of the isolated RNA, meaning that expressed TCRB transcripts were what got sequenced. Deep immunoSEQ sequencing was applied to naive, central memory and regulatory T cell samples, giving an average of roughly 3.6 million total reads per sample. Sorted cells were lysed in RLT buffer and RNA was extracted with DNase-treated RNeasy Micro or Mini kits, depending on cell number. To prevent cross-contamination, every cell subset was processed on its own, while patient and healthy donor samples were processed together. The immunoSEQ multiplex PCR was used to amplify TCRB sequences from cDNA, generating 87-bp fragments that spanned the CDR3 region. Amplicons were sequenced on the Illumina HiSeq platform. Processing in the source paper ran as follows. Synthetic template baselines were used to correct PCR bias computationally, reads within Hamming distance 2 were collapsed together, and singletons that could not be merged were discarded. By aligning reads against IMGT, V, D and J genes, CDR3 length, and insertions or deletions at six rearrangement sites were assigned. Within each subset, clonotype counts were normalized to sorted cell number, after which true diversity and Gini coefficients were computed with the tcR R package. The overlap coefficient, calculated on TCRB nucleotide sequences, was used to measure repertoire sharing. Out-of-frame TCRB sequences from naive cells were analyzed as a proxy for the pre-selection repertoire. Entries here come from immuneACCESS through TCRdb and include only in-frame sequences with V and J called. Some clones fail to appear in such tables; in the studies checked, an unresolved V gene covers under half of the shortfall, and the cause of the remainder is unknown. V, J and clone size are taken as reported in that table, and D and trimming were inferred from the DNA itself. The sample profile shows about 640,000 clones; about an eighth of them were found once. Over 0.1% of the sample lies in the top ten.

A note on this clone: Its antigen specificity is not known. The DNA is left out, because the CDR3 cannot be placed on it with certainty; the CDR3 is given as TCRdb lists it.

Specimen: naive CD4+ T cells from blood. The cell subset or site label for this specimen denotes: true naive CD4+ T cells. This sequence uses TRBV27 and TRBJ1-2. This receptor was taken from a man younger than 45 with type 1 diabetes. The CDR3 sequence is CASSFGPGRYGYTF.